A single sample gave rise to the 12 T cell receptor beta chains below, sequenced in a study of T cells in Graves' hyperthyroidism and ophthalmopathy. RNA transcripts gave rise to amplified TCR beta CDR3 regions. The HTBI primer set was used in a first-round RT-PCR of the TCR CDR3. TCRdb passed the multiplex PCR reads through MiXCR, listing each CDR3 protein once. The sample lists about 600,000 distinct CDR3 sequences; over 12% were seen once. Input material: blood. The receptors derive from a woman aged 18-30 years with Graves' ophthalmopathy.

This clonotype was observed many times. As DNA, the CDR3 is TGTGCCAGCAGCTTTTGGCGTACCAGGGCGCAATTTATTGGACCAGATACGCAGTATTTT. Its translation: CASSFWRTRAQFIGPDTQYF. The V call is TRBV7-8, the J call TRBJ2-3; tentatively, D is TRBD1 (5 bases). CDR1 is SGHVS, CDR2 FQNEAQ, per germline. V was trimmed by 3 bases and J by 4 bases, leaving 29 bases between them. The CDR3 contains 20 residues.

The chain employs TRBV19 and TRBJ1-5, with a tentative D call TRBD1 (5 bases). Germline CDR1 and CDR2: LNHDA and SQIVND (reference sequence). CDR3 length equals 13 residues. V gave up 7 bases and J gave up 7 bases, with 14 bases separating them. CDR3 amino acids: CASTYQQAQPQHF. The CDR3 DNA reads TGTGCCAGTACCTACCAACAGGCACAGCCCCAGCATTTT.

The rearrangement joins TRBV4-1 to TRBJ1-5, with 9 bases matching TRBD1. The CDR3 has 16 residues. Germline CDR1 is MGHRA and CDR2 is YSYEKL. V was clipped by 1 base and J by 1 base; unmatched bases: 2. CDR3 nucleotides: TGCGCCAGCAGCCAAGGGGGACAGGGCAGCAATCAGCCCCAGCATTTT. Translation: CASSQGGQGSNQPQHF.

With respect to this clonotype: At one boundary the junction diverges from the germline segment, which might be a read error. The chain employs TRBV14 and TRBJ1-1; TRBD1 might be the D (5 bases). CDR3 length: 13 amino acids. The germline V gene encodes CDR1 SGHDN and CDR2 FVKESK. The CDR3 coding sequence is TGTGCCTGCAGGGACGGCGGAGGCACTGAAGCTTTCTTT. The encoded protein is CACRDGGGTEAFF.

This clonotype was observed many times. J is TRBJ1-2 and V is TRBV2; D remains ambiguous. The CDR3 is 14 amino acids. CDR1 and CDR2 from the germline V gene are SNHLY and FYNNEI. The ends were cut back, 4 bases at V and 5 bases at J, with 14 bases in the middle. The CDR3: CASSGQAGNYGYTF. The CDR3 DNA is TGTGCCAGCAGTGGCCAGGCCGGAAATTATGGCTACACCTTC.

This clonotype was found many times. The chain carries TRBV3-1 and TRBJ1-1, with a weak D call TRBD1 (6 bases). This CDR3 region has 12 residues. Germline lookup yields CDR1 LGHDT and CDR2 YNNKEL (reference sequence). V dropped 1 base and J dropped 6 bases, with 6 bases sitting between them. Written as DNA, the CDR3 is TGTGCCAGCAGCCAAGGGACAGCTGAAGCTTTCTTT. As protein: CASSQGTAEAFF.

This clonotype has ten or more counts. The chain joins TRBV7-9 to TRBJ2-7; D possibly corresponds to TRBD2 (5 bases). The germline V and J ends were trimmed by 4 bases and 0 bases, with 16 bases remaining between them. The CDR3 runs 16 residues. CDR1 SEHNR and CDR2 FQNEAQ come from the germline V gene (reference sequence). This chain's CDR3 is CASSSVVSAGSYEQYF. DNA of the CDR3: TGTGCCAGCAGCTCCGTAGTGTCGGCGGGCTCCTACGAGCAGTACTTC.

CDR3 DNA: TGTGCCAGCTCACCATCAGGGGGTTCCTTTGCTTTCTTT. Its protein is CASSPSGGSFAFF. This sequence joins TRBV18 and TRBJ1-1, with 7 nucleotides matching TRBD1. Losses at the gene ends were 2 bases for V and 11 bases for J; bases not matched to a gene: 8. The CDR3 covers 13 residues. Looked up from germline, CDR1 is KGHSH and CDR2 is LQKENI.

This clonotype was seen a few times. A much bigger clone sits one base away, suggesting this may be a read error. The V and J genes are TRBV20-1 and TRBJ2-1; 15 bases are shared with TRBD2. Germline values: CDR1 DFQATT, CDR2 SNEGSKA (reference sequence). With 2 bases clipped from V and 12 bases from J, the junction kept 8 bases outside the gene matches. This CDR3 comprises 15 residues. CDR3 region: CSARLGLAGGYVQFF. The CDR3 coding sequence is TGCAGTGCTAGATTGGGACTAGCGGGAGGCTATGTGCAGTTCTTC.

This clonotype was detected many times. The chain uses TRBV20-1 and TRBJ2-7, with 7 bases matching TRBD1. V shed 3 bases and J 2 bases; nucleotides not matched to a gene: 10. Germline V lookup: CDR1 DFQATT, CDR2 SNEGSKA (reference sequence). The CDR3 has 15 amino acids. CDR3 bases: TGCAGTGCTAGCTTTACCGAGGACAGGCCCTACGAGCAGTACTTC. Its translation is CSASFTEDRPYEQYF.

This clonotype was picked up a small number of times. This CDR3 reads CASSVGDRDVHEQYF. In DNA, the CDR3 is TGTGCCAGCAGCGTAGGGGACCGGGACGTGCACGAGCAGTACTTC. This chain links TRBV9 with TRBJ2-7; D is tentatively TRBD1 or TRBD2 (5 bases each). The CDR3 length is 15 residues. Germline V gene lookup returns CDR1 SGDLS and CDR2 YYNGEE. V gave up 0 bases and J gave up 5 bases, with 15 bases separating them.

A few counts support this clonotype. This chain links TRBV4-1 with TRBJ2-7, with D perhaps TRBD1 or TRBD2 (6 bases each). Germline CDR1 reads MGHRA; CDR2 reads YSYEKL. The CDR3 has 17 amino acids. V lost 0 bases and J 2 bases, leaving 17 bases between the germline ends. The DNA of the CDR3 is TGCGCCAGCAGCCAAGATCGGGGGCGGGTACTAACCTACGAGCAGTACTTC. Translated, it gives CASSQDRGRVLTYEQYF.